One T cell receptor (beta chain) is described in this entry. Its antigen is undetermined. These data are taken from a study of cytomegalovirus exposure and HLA in healthy donors. Study-level results: Cytomegalovirus-associated TCR beta chains were listed, numbering 150 to 200. Most subjects' HLA-A and HLA-B alleles were reportedly predicted from TCR beta sequences. In a later analysis, parvovirus B19, influenza, CMV and Epstein-Barr virus appeared linked to several top co-occurrence clusters. One cluster of highly shared sequence variants probably arose as a sequencing artifact.

Use of 60 Vbeta and 13 Jbeta primers characterized the PCR. Repertoires were generated with immunoSEQ multiplex PCR, while TCRdb's copy carries only in-frame clones and drops some. In the table there are about 180,000 clones, about 80% of which are singletons. Material: PBMCs. The sequence derives from a woman aged 55-75 years in good health and CMV-seropositive.

The CDR3 bases are TGTGCCAGTAGTATGGGGGCACGAGGGTTGCAAGAGACCCAGTACTTC. Residues: CASSMGARGLQETQYF. The chain is built from TRBV19 and TRBJ2-5; D might be TRBD1 (6 bases). Trimming cost V 3 bases and J 2 bases, with 16 bases left between them. This CDR3 spans 16 amino acids. From germline, CDR1 is LNHDA and CDR2 SQIVND (reference sequence). The full variable domain, its missing parts supplied by reference TRBV19 and TRBJ2-5, is DGGITQSPKYLFRKEGQNVTLSCEQNLNHDAMYWYRQDPGQGLRLIYYSQIVNDFQKGDIAEGYSVSREKKESFPLTVTSAQKNPTAFYLCASSMGARGLQETQYFGPGTRLLVL.